Below, 28 T cell receptor beta chains from the same sample are listed, as sequenced in a study of blood T cell repertoires in COVID-19. Method: immunoSEQ multiplex PCR; TCRdb's copy keeps in-frame clones and lacks some. The table has 150,000 to 200,000 clones, around 84% seen once. Sequencing was done on a sample of PBMCs or T cells enriched from blood (not recorded which). The receptors shown here come from a man aged 40-49 years who had recovered from COVID-19.

This clone was found once. The chain couples TRBV24-1 to TRBJ2-5; D remains ambiguous. Germline V gene sequence: CDR1 KGHDR, CDR2 SFDVKD. V shed 1 base and J shed 1 base, with 9 bases lying between them. This CDR3 spans 15 amino acids. The CDR3: CATSDFSNGQETQYF. In DNA form, the CDR3 reads TGTGCCACCAGTGATTTTTCCAACGGCCAAGAGACCCAGTACTTC.

The V call is TRBV10-3, the J call TRBJ1-1; 8 nucleotides match TRBD1. Germline CDR1 ENHRY, CDR2 SYGVKD. The CDR3 length is 15 residues. V lost 5 bases to trimming and J lost 0 bases; unmatched junction nucleotides: 5. The CDR3 loop is CAISPGTGMNTEAFF. The CDR3 DNA reads TGTGCCATCAGTCCCGGGACAGGTATGAACACTGAAGCTTTCTTT.

This chain uses TRBV5-6 with TRBJ1-2, with a tentative D call TRBD1 (6 bases). CDR1 is SGHDT, CDR2 YYEEEE, per germline. The CDR3 extends over 11 amino acids. Trimming removed 3 bases at V and 7 bases at J, with 7 bases between. In DNA form, the CDR3 reads TGTGCCAGCAGCTCAGGGGTTGGCTACACCTTC. Protein product: CASSSGVGYTF.

The chain joins TRBV14 to TRBJ2-1; TRBD2 agrees at 12 bases. After removal of 3 bases from V and 4 bases from J, the junction contained 4 bases not matched to a gene. CDR3 length: 16 amino acids. Germline lookup yields CDR1 SGHDN and CDR2 FVKESK. As DNA, the CDR3 is TGTGCCAGCAGCCAGATTCTAGCGGGGGGGTACAATGAGCAGTTCTTC. This gives the protein CASSQILAGGYNEQFF.

The chain has TRBV6-5 and TRBJ1-1; D remains ambiguous. The length of the CDR3 is 15 residues. Germline V lookup: CDR1 MNHEY, CDR2 SVGAGI. Trimming shortened V by 0 bases and J by 6 bases, and 14 bases separated the two germline ends. CDR3 region: CASSYSTGFGSEAFF. DNA of the CDR3: TGTGCCAGCAGTTACTCGACCGGGTTCGGATCTGAAGCTTTCTTT.

This chain links TRBV5-4 with TRBJ1-2; 9 positions match TRBD1. With V trimmed by 4 bases and J by 1 base, 5 bases remained unmatched. This CDR3 region has 15 residues. The V gene's germline CDR1 is SGHNT and CDR2 YYREEE (reference sequence). CDR3 in amino acids: CASSGPGQGNYGYTF. DNA of the CDR3: TGTGCCAGCAGCGGACCGGGACAGGGTAACTATGGCTACACCTTC.

This sequence joins TRBV4-1 and TRBJ2-3; 7 bases fit TRBD2. With 2 bases clipped from V and 3 bases from J, the junction kept 11 bases outside the gene matches. The CDR3 contains 17 residues. Germline CDR1 MGHRA, CDR2 YSYEKL. The CDR3 loop is CASSQPGTTVVTDTQYF. The DNA of the CDR3 is TGCGCCAGCAGCCAACCCGGGACTACCGTGGTAACAGATACGCAGTATTTT.

This chain uses TRBV18 with TRBJ1-4, with D tentatively TRBD1 (5 bases). Between the trimmed V and J ends, which lost 1 base and 0 bases, there was a span of 9 bases. The CDR3 is made up of 16 amino acids. The germline V gene has CDR1 KGHSH and CDR2 LQKENI. CDR3 amino acids: CASSPQDTSTNEKLFF. CDR3 in DNA: TGTGCCAGCTCACCACAGGACACCTCAACTAATGAAAAACTGTTTTTT.

CDR3 amino acids: CASSTQTGGPQPQHF. In DNA, the CDR3 is TGTGCCAGTAGTACGCAGACAGGGGGTCCTCAGCCCCAGCATTTT. V and J are TRBV19 and TRBJ1-5; 9 positions agree with TRBD1. Per the germline V gene, CDR1 is LNHDA and CDR2 is SQIVND (reference sequence). The V gene end was trimmed by 4 bases and the J gene end by 6 bases; junction bases not matched to a gene: 7. The CDR3 sequence is 15 residues long.

The chain recombines TRBV6-5 with TRBJ1-4; possibly TRBD1 for D (5 bases). This CDR3 region has 15 residues. Germline values: CDR1 MNHEY, CDR2 SVGAGI. V was trimmed by 2 bases and J by 5 bases, leaving 12 bases between them. The chain's CDR3 is CASSYVGRWNEKLFF. DNA for the CDR3: TGTGCCAGCAGTTACGTGGGGCGGTGGAATGAAAAACTGTTTTTT.

The rearrangement joins TRBV6-5 to TRBJ1-1; the D gene is possibly TRBD1 (6 bases). The CDR3 is 15 amino acids. In germline, CDR1 is MNHEY, CDR2 SVGAGI. V was shortened by 6 bases and J by 0 bases, with 14 bases between the two germline ends. CDR3 DNA sequence: TGTGCCAGCAGATTGACCGCAGGGGTGAACACTGAAGCTTTCTTT. Its translation: CASRLTAGVNTEAFF.

V is TRBV19 and J is TRBJ1-5; D is unresolved. V lost 3 bases and J 8 bases, leaving 11 bases between the germline ends. The germline CDR1 and CDR2 sequences are LNHDA and SQIVND (reference sequence). The CDR3 contains 13 residues. As DNA, the CDR3 is TGTGCCAGTAGTATTTCGGCGCTAGAGCCCCAGCATTTT. Translated, it gives CASSISALEPQHF.

This clone is medium-sized in the sample. The gene calls are TRBV5-4 and TRBJ1-6; 8 nucleotides agree with TRBD1. Germline-derived CDR1 and CDR2 are SGHNT and YYREEE (reference sequence). J lost 6 bases, V lost 3 bases, and 8 bases had no gene match. The CDR3 length is 16 residues. The CDR3, as DNA: TGTGCCAGCAGCTCCACAGGGGGTCCGATTAATTCACCCCTCCACTTT. Encoded protein: CASSSTGGPINSPLHF.

The chain recombines TRBV4-1 with TRBJ1-3, with 8 bases that match TRBD1. Germline values: CDR1 MGHRA, CDR2 YSYEKL. The CDR3 is 18 residues long. J was trimmed by 1 base and V by 0 bases; bases with no gene match: 8. In nucleotides, the CDR3 is TGCGCCAGCAGCCAAGATGACGGACAGGGATCGTCTGGAAACACCATATATTTT. Its translation: CASSQDDGQGSSGNTIYF.

The chain joins TRBV28 to TRBJ1-1; 8 bases fit TRBD1. The CDR3 sequence is 13 residues long. CDR1 and CDR2 from the germline V gene are MDHEN and SYDVKM. V lost 5 bases, J lost 4 bases, and 3 bases stayed unmatched. The CDR3 coding sequence is TGTGCCAGCAGTCTCACAGGGGGCACTGAAGCTTTCTTT. This gives the protein CASSLTGGTEAFF. Supplemented by reference TRBV28 and TRBJ1-1, the full variable domain reads DVKVTQSSRYLVKRTGEKVFLECVQDMDHENMFWYRQDPGLGLRLIYFSYDVKMKEKGDIPEGYSVSREKKERFSLILESASTNQTSMYLCASSLTGGTEAFFGQGTRLTVV.

The V gene is TRBV14, the J gene TRBJ2-7; the match to TRBD1 covers 7 bases. Germline CDR1 reads SGHDN; CDR2 reads FVKESK. V lost 3 bases and J lost 3; bases outside the gene matches: 8. This CDR3 is built from 15 residues. DNA for the CDR3: TGTGCCAGCAGCCAGTCGACAGGGCCTTACTACGAGCAGTACTTC. Residues: CASSQSTGPYYEQYF.

The chain couples TRBV5-1 to TRBJ1-5, with D possibly TRBD1 on 5 matching bases. V lost 4 bases and J lost 7, with 18 bases in between. Germline V CDR1 and CDR2: SGHRS, YFSETQ. This CDR3 is built from 15 residues. This CDR3 is CASSAGPGVGQPQHF. The CDR3 bases are TGCGCCAGCAGCGCAGGGCCTGGGGTTGGGCAGCCCCAGCATTTT. The full variable domain, completed using reference TRBV5-1 and TRBJ1-5, is KAGVTQTPRYLIKTRGQQVTLSCSPISGHRSVSWYQQTPGQGLQFLFEYFSETQRNKGNFPGRFSGRQFSNSRSEMNVSTLELGDSALYLCASSAGPGVGQPQHFGDGTRLSIL.

V is TRBV30 and J is TRBJ1-6, with D perhaps matching TRBD1 (6 bases). The CDR3 runs to 14 residues. Looked up from germline, CDR1 is GTSNPN and CDR2 is SVGIG (reference sequence). V was trimmed by 0 bases and J by 7 bases, leaving 10 bases between them. The CDR3 region has the DNA TGTGCCTGGAGTGTAGGGACACTGAATTCACCCCTCCACTTT. Translating it yields CAWSVGTLNSPLHF.

V usage is TRBV9 and J usage is TRBJ2-7; 14 bases match TRBD2. Germline V gene data show CDR1 as SGDLS and CDR2 as YYNGEE. There are 16 residues in the CDR3. V was clipped by 4 bases and J by 2 bases; unmatched bases: 5. CDR3 sequence reads: CASSLGLAGGAYEQYF. CDR3 DNA: TGTGCCAGCAGCCTCGGACTAGCGGGGGGTGCCTACGAGCAGTACTTC. The full variable domain, with the rest looked up from reference TRBV9 and TRBJ2-7, is DSGVTQTPKHLITATGQRVTLRCSPRSGDLSVYWYQQSLDQGLQFLIQYYNGEERAKGNILERFSAQQFPDLHSELNLSSLELGDSALYFCASSLGLAGGAYEQYFGPGTRLTVT.

This rearrangement joins TRBV19 to TRBJ1-2, with 11 nucleotides matching TRBD1. The V segment lost 7 bases and the J segment 8 bases; nucleotides outside the gene matches: 9. The CDR3 contains 14 residues. Germline V CDR1 and CDR2: LNHDA, SQIVND (reference sequence). CDR3: CASTRTGGDWGYTF. In DNA form, the CDR3 reads TGTGCCAGTACAAGGACAGGGGGCGACTGGGGCTACACCTTC.

The chain uses TRBV7-2 and TRBJ1-1, with D unresolved. The V end was cut by 5 bases, the J end by 1 base, with 14 bases between. The CDR3 spans 15 residues. Germline V gene sequence: CDR1 SGHTA, CDR2 FQGNSA. The CDR3 region is CASSPYSTGNTEAFF. CDR3 nucleotides: TGTGCCAGCAGCCCCTACTCAACCGGGAACACTGAAGCTTTCTTT.

The chain recombines TRBV10-3 with TRBJ2-7; D not certain. The CDR3 spans 12 residues. Germline lookup yields CDR1 ENHRY and CDR2 SYGVKD. V was pared by 6 bases and J by 6 bases, with 12 bases between. CDR3 nucleotide sequence: TGTGCCATCAGGGCCGGCGTAGCCGAGCAGTACTTC. Residues: CAIRAGVAEQYF.

CDR3 bases: TGTGCCAGTAGTGGGGGCGGTAGTACAGATACGCAGTATTTT. As protein: CASSGGGSTDTQYF. The V gene is TRBV5-4, the J gene TRBJ2-3, with a weak D call TRBD1 (6 bases). V lost 8 bases, J lost 3 bases, and 16 bases lay in between. The CDR3 is 14 residues long. Germline lookup yields CDR1 SGHNT and CDR2 YYREEE (reference sequence).

The genes are TRBV7-3 and TRBJ2-3; D is unresolved. The CDR3 totals 14 residues. Germline V gene lookup returns CDR1 SGHTA and CDR2 FQGTGA. V lost 5 bases to trimming and J lost 4 bases, with 13 bases between them. The CDR3 DNA is TGTGCCAGCAGCCCTGGCAGGCAATCAGATACGCAGTATTTT. As protein: CASSPGRQSDTQYF.

This sequence joins TRBV3-1 (or the pseudogene TRBV3-2) and TRBJ2-2, with D possibly TRBD1 on 6 matching bases. The CDR3 runs to 16 residues. V gave up 4 bases and J gave up 7 bases, with 19 bases separating them. Germline CDR1 LGHDT, CDR2 YNNKEL (reference sequence). The DNA of the CDR3 is TGTGCCAGCAGCCTATACCGGGACATTCGACTCGGGGAGCTGTTTTTT. Translation gives CASSLYRDIRLGELFF.

The rearrangement links TRBV9 to TRBJ1-2; D is unclear. Trimming removed 4 bases at V and 8 bases at J, with 12 bases between. Germline assignment: CDR1 SGDLS and CDR2 YYNGEE. CDR3 length equals 12 residues. CDR3 protein: CASSSQAGGYTF. CDR3 coding DNA: TGTGCCAGCAGCTCCCAAGCCGGGGGCTACACCTTC.

This chain links TRBV3-1 (or the pseudogene TRBV3-2) with TRBJ2-3; the match to TRBD2 covers 8 bases. CDR1 is LGHDT and CDR2 is YNNKEL in the germline V gene (reference sequence). V shed 5 bases and J 1 base; nucleotides not matched to a gene: 8. The CDR3 consists of 16 residues. Here the CDR3 reads CASSARGGLGTDTQYF. The CDR3 DNA reads as TGTGCCAGCAGCGCACGGGGGGGCCTTGGCACAGATACGCAGTATTTT.

This clone was counted only a few times. This sequence joins TRBV30 and TRBJ1-3, with D possibly being TRBD1 (5 bases). In germline, CDR1 is GTSNPN, CDR2 SVGIG (reference sequence). V was shortened by 0 bases and J by 2 bases, with 11 bases between the two germline ends. This CDR3 is built from 15 residues. The CDR3 loop reads CAWSVRAGPGNTIYF. DNA for the CDR3: TGTGCCTGGAGTGTACGGGCAGGGCCTGGAAACACCATATATTTT. The full variable domain, completed using reference TRBV30 and TRBJ1-3, is SQTIHQWPATLVQPVGSPLSLECTVEGTSNPNLYWYRQAAGRGLQLLFYSVGIGQISSEVPQNLSASRPQDRQFILSSKKLLLSDSGFYLCAWSVRAGPGNTIYFGEGSWLTVV.